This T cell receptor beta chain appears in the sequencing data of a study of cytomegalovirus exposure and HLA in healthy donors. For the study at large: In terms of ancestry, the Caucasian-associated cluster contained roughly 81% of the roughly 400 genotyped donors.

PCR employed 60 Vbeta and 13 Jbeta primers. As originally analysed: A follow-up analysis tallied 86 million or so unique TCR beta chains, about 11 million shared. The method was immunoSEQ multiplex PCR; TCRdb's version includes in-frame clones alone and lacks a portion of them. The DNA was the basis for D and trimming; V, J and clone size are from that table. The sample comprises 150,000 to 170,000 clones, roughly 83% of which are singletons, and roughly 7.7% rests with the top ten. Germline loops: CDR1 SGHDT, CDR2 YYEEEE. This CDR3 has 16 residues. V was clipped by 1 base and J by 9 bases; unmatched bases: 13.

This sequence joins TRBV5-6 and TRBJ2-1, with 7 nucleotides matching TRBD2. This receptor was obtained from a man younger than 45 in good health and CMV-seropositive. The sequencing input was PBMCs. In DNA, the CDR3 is TGTGCCAGCAGCTTGTGGGGGGAGGGTTACATGGGTGAGCAGTTCTTC. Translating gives CASSLWGEGYMGEQFF.